Sequencing of this T cell receptor (beta chain) was carried out in a study of blood T cell repertoires in COVID-19 (dated by TCRdb to 2018 to 2021). About the investigation overall: Samples covering the acute and convalescent phases of COVID-19 were provided by collaborators in the United States, Italy and Spain. The prospective study material was composed of cDNA or gDNA derived from T cells, B-cell-depleted T cells, or PBMCs. The dataset comprised deeply sampled blood TCRbeta repertoires from subjects exposed to, actively infected with, or recovered from COVID-19. The repertoires were released in a freely available public database intended as a resource for research on the immune response to SARS-CoV-2. The samples were drawn from two sources: the first 160 participants of the ongoing ImmuneRACE study, and 1,254 subjects contributed by 6 global collaborators. Nearly every sample came with metadata listing a de-identified subject ID, COVID-19 status, age in years and sex. Where available, HLA class I and class II types were taken from metadata supplied by the sample provider and were not determined by assay-based typing. On the study overall, not on this receptor specifically: The quantity of clinical and demographic metadata differed by source and by participant and was supplied without curation.

Concerning this clone itself: Its target antigen remains unknown. Qualities for individual bases were not recorded, and no much larger clone is one base off.

The CDR3 runs 14 residues from the cysteine to the phenylalanine. The only DNA kept is the CDR3, 42 bases in frame from the first base. Trimming leaves V shorter by 11 bases and J shorter by 4 bases, with the junction holding 10 bases beyond the gene matches. CDR1 MDHEN and CDR2 SYDVKM were looked up in the germline V gene. TCRbeta CDR3 regions were amplified from genomic DNA by means of the immunoSEQ Assay, a bias-controlled multiplex PCR. The original methods were these. Within the assay, amplification of reference gene primers was used to estimate how many nucleated cells each sample contained. To quantify the absolute abundance of each unique TCRbeta CDR3 rearrangement, sequence reads were collapsed and filtered. For each sample, productive Simpson clonality was calculated by taking the square root of Simpson's diversity index across productive rearrangements. As stored in TCRdb, this immuneACCESS dataset retains in-frame rearrangements with V and J assigned. A fraction of the clones does not appear; measured against another copy, unresolved V genes explain less than half of the discrepancy, and the remainder lacks a known reason. From that table come the V and J calls and clone size; the DNA was used to work out D and trimming. Within this sample are 220,000 or so clones, with around 90% of them counted one time only. Of the sample, around 6.5% is held by the ten largest clones.

Samples from volunteer blood donors who had recovered from COVID-19 were contributed by a second Seattle source. Each collaborating institution followed its own protocols to collect whole blood in K2EDTA tubes. For TCRbeta analysis, collaborator samples were shipped as frozen whole blood, as isolated PBMCs, or as DNA extracted from either sample type. The chain is assembled from TRBV28 and TRBJ2-3; TRBD2 fits 9 bases in the junction. The receptor was derived from a man aged 60 to 75 who had recovered from COVID-19. What was sequenced was peripheral blood. The DNA sequence follows: TGTGCCGGGGGATTCAGCGGGAGGTCAGATACGCAGTATTTT. Translated, this gives CAGGFSGRSDTQYF.